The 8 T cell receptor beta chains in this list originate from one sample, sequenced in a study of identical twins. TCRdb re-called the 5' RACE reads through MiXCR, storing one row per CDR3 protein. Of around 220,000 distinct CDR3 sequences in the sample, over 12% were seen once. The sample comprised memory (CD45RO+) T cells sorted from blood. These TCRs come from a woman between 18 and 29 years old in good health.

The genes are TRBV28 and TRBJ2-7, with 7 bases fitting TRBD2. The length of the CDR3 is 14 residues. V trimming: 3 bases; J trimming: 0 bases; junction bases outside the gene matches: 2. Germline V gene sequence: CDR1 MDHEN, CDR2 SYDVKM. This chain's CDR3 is CASSLSGTSYEQYF. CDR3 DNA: TGTGCCAGCAGTTTGAGCGGGACCTCCTACGAGCAGTACTTC.

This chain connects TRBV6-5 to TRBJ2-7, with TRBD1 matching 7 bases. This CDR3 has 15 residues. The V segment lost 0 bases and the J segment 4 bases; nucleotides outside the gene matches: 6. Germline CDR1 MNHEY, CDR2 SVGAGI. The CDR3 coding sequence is TGTGCCAGCAGTTACTCGAGGGGGCTAAGGTACGAGCAGTACTTC. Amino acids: CASSYSRGLRYEQYF.

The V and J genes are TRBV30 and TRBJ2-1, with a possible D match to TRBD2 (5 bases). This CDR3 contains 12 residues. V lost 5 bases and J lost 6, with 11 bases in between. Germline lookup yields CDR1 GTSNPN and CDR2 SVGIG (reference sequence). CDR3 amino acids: CAWERLPNEQFF. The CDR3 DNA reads TGTGCCTGGGAAAGACTACCCAATGAGCAGTTCTTC. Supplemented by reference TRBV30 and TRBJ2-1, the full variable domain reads SQTIHQWPATLVQPVGSPLSLECTVEGTSNPNLYWYRQAAGRGLQLLFYSVGIGQISSEVPQNLSASRPQDRQFILSSKKLLLSDSGFYLCAWERLPNEQFFGPGTRLTVL.

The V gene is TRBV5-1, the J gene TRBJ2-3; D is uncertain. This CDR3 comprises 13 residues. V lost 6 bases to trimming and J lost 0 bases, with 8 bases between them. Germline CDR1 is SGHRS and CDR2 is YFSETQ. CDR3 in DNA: TGCGCCAGCACTACCGGAAGCACAGATACGCAGTATTTT. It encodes CASTTGSTDTQYF.

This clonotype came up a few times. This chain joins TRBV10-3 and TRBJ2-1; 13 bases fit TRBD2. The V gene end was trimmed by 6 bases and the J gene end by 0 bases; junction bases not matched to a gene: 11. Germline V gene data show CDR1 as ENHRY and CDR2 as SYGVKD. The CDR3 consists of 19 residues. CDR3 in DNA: TGTGCCATCAGCGCCCGGGCACTAGCGGGGGGGGCCTCCTACAATGAGCAGTTCTTC. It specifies CAISARALAGGASYNEQFF.

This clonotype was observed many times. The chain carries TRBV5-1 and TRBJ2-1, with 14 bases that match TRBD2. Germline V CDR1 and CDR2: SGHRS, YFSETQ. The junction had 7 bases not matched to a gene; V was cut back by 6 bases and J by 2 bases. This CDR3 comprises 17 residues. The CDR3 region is CASTGTSGRGTYNEQFF. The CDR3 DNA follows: TGCGCCAGCACCGGGACTAGCGGGAGAGGAACCTACAATGAGCAGTTCTTC.

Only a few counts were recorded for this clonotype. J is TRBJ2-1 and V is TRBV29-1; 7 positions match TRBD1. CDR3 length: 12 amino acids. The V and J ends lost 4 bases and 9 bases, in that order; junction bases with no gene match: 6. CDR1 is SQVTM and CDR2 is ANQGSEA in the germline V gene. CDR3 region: CSVGQGNIEQFF. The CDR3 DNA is TGCAGCGTTGGACAGGGAAACATTGAGCAGTTCTTC.

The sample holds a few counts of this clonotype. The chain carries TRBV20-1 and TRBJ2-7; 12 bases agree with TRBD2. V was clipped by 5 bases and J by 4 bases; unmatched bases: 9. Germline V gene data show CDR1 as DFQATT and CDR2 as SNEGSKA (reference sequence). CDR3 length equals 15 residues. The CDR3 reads CSAGGTTSGRYEQYF. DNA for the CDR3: TGCAGTGCTGGTGGGACGACTAGCGGGAGATACGAGCAGTACTTC.